This passage covers 20 T cell receptor beta chains from one sample sequenced in a study of blood T cell repertoires in COVID-19. This table comes from immunoSEQ multiplex PCR, and its TCRdb copy is limited to in-frame clones, with some not included. This table holds under 500,000 clones, roughly 89% found once. The sample taken for sequencing was peripheral blood. Receptors originate from a woman in her thirties with acute or convalescent COVID-19.

This chain links TRBV5-4 with TRBJ2-4; D remains unclear. This CDR3 contains 14 residues. V lost 0 bases and J lost 3, with 7 bases in between. Germline V gene lookup returns CDR1 SGHNT and CDR2 YYREEE (reference sequence). The CDR3 DNA reads as TGTGCCAGCAGCTTGGGCGGTGTCAAAAACATTCAGTACTTC. It yields the protein CASSLGGVKNIQYF.

V is TRBV14 and J is TRBJ1-1; possible D gene TRBD1, 6 bases. The CDR3 has 17 amino acids. Germline V gene data show CDR1 as SGHDN and CDR2 as FVKESK. The ends were cut back, 0 bases at V and 4 bases at J, with 18 bases in the middle. The CDR3 protein is CASSQDRRTAGGTEAFF. In nucleotides, the CDR3 is TGTGCCAGCAGCCAAGATCGGCGGACAGCTGGCGGCACTGAAGCTTTCTTT.

The chain employs TRBV6-1 and TRBJ1-2; D gene ambiguous. The CDR3 sequence is 15 residues long. Trimming removed 0 bases at V and 2 bases at J, with 10 bases between. Germline V CDR1 and CDR2: MNHNS, SASEGT. The CDR3 region is CASSEAPMRNYGYTF. In nucleotides, the CDR3 is TGTGCCAGCAGTGAAGCTCCCATGAGGAACTATGGCTACACCTTC.

The V gene is TRBV7-3, the J gene TRBJ2-1, with TRBD1 matching 9 bases. CDR3 size: 15 residues. With V trimmed by 5 bases and J by 4 bases, 6 bases remained unmatched. The V gene's germline CDR1 is SGHTA and CDR2 FQGTGA. CDR3 amino acids: CASSLGTGLYNEQFF. The CDR3 DNA follows: TGTGCCAGCAGCCTTGGGACAGGGCTGTACAATGAGCAGTTCTTC.

The chain employs TRBV19 and TRBJ2-7, with D perhaps matching TRBD2 (5 bases). The ends were cut back, 1 base at V and 1 base at J, with 17 bases in the middle. Looked up from germline, CDR1 is LNHDA and CDR2 is SQIVND (reference sequence). This CDR3 contains 17 residues. The CDR3 spells CASSIGRITRGSYEQYF. In DNA, the CDR3 is TGTGCCAGTAGTATAGGGCGGATAACTAGAGGATCCTACGAGCAGTACTTC.

The CDR3 coding sequence is TGTGCCTGGACCAGAACGGGGGGAATGAACACCGGGGAGCTGTTTTTT. Encoded protein: CAWTRTGGMNTGELFF. This chain uses TRBV30 with TRBJ2-2; 7 nucleotides match TRBD2. Germline CDR1 is GTSNPN and CDR2 is SVGIG (reference sequence). The CDR3 sequence is 16 residues long. V was clipped by 4 bases and J by 1 base; unmatched bases: 9.

V and J are TRBV7-9 and TRBJ1-1, with D possibly being TRBD1 (5 bases). V shed 5 bases and J shed 7 bases, with 17 bases lying between them. The CDR3 has 14 residues. Germline V gene data show CDR1 as SEHNR and CDR2 as FQNEAQ (reference sequence). CDR3 bases: TGTGCCAGCAGCGATAATCAGGGTAGGGGTGAAGCTTTCTTT. Its protein is CASSDNQGRGEAFF.

V gene TRBV6-1 combines with J gene TRBJ1-5; D uncertain. The CDR3 contains 17 residues. Between the trimmed V and J ends, which lost 2 bases and 3 bases, there was a span of 17 bases. Germline assignment: CDR1 MNHNS and CDR2 SASEGT. CDR3 residues: CASSERGSGYINQPQHF. The CDR3 DNA follows: TGTGCCAGCAGTGAACGAGGGTCAGGATACATCAATCAGCCCCAGCATTTT.

V and J are TRBV28 and TRBJ2-3, with D possibly matching TRBD1 (5 bases). Germline lookup yields CDR1 MDHEN and CDR2 SYDVKM. The V end was cut by 7 bases, the J end by 4 bases, with 12 bases between. The CDR3 is made up of 13 amino acids. The CDR3 nucleotides are TGTGCCAGCACCCCTAAGGGGCCAGATACGCAGTATTTT. Amino acid sequence: CASTPKGPDTQYF.

This chain links TRBV4-1 with TRBJ1-5; no reliable D call. The CDR3 length is 17 residues. Germline values: CDR1 MGHRA, CDR2 YSYEKL. The V end was cut by 4 bases, the J end by 0 bases, with 16 bases between. CDR3 in amino acids: CASSLYSQQNSNQPQHF. The DNA for the CDR3 is TGCGCCAGCAGCCTCTACTCGCAACAGAATAGCAATCAGCCCCAGCATTTT.

CDR3 in amino acids: CASGLTGGRGYTF. CDR3 coding DNA: TGTGCTAGTGGTTTGACAGGGGGACGAGGCTACACCTTC. This chain joins TRBV12-5 and TRBJ1-2; the match to TRBD1 covers 8 bases. With V trimmed by 2 bases and J by 8 bases, 4 bases remained unmatched. The CDR3 totals 13 residues. Per the germline V gene, CDR1 is LGHNT and CDR2 is FRNRAP.

The J gene is TRBJ2-1, the V gene TRBV6-5, with 8 bases matching TRBD2. V trimming: 4 bases; J trimming: 4 bases; junction bases outside the gene matches: 9. CDR3 length: 16 residues. The germline V gene has CDR1 MNHEY and CDR2 SVGAGI. The CDR3 DNA reads as TGTGCCAGCAGTTCCCGGGGAGCGGGGGAATACAATGAGCAGTTCTTC. Amino acids: CASSSRGAGEYNEQFF.

The rearrangement joins TRBV3-1 (or the pseudogene TRBV3-2) to TRBJ2-1; maybe TRBD2 (5 bases). V gave up 4 bases and J gave up 0 bases, with 10 bases separating them. The CDR3 spans 15 residues. Germline V gives CDR1 LGHDT, CDR2 YNNKEL (reference sequence). The CDR3 DNA sequence: TGTGCCAGCAGCCTCACTAGGGACTCCTACAATGAGCAGTTCTTC. Translation: CASSLTRDSYNEQFF.

The chain carries TRBV11-2 and TRBJ1-1, with TRBD1 as a possible D gene (6 bases). Germline V gives CDR1 SGHAT, CDR2 FQNNGV. V was cut by 5 bases and J by 0 bases, with 16 bases left in between. The CDR3 sequence is 16 residues long. The CDR3 DNA reads as TGTGCCAGCAGCCCCGTCAGGGGCCCTATGAACACTGAAGCTTTCTTT. Translating gives CASSPVRGPMNTEAFF.

This chain uses TRBV14 with TRBJ2-2, with D perhaps matching TRBD1 (6 bases). The CDR3 is made up of 15 amino acids. From germline, CDR1 is SGHDN and CDR2 FVKESK. V was shortened by 5 bases and J by 2 bases, with 12 bases between the two germline ends. CDR3 nucleotide sequence: TGTGCCAGCAGCGCACAGGGATCAAACACCGGGGAGCTGTTTTTT. Amino acid sequence: CASSAQGSNTGELFF.

In this sample, this clone turned up a few times. The gene calls are TRBV28 and TRBJ2-7; 8 nucleotides line up with TRBD2. Losses at the gene ends were 5 bases for V and 3 bases for J; bases not matched to a gene: 3. Germline V gene data show CDR1 as MDHEN and CDR2 as SYDVKM. The CDR3 length is 13 residues. The CDR3 nucleotides read TGTGCCAGCAGTGACGGGACTAGCTACGAGCAGTACTTC. Translation: CASSDGTSYEQYF.

The rearrangement links TRBV5-5 to TRBJ2-1; D is uncertain. V lost 4 bases and J 8 bases, leaving 10 bases between the germline ends. The CDR3 sequence is 12 residues long. Germline CDR1 and CDR2: SGHKS and YYEKEE (reference sequence). CDR3 protein: CASSPHGDEQFF. In DNA form, the CDR3 reads TGTGCCAGCAGCCCCCACGGTGATGAGCAGTTCTTC.

Only one count was recorded for this clone. This sequence joins TRBV6-7 and TRBJ2-7; 7 positions agree with TRBD1. TRBV6-7 is given ORF status, its function remaining uncertain. The CDR3 contains 16 residues. After removal of 5 bases from V and 0 bases from J, the junction contained 10 bases not matched to a gene. For the CDR3, the DNA is TGTGCCAGCAGTCACCTAGACAGGGACCTCTCCTACGAGCAGTACTTC. Encoded protein: CASSHLDRDLSYEQYF.

The rearrangement joins TRBV2 to TRBJ2-6; tentative D call: TRBD2 (6 bases). Germline V CDR1 and CDR2: SNHLY, FYNNEI. V was shortened by 8 bases and J by 4 bases, with 9 bases between the two germline ends. This CDR3 is built from 13 residues. CDR3 sequence: CASGRSGANVLTF. DNA of the CDR3: TGTGCCAGCGGGAGGAGCGGGGCCAACGTCCTGACTTTC.

A single count supports this clone. The chain combines TRBV5-1 with TRBJ2-7, with TRBD1 matching over 7 bases. V gave up 4 bases and J gave up 7 bases; unmatched junction bases: 14. This CDR3 has 15 amino acids. Germline lookup yields CDR1 SGHRS and CDR2 YFSETQ. CDR3 amino acids: CASSAQPTGAGEQYF. CDR3 DNA sequence: TGCGCCAGCAGCGCCCAGCCAACAGGGGCAGGGGAGCAGTACTTC.